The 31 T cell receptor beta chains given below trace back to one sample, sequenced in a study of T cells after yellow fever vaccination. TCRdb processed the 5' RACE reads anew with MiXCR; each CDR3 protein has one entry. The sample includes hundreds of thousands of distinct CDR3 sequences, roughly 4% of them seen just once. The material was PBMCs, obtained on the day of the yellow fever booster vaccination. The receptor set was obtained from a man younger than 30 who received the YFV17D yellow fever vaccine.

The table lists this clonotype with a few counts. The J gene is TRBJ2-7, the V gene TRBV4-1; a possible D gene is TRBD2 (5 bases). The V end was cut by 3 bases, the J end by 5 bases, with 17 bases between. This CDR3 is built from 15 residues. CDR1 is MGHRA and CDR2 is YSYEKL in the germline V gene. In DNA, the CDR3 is TGCGCCAGCAGCCACCCCGGGGTTAACCTCCACGAGCAGTACGTC. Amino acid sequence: CASSHPGVNLHEQYV.

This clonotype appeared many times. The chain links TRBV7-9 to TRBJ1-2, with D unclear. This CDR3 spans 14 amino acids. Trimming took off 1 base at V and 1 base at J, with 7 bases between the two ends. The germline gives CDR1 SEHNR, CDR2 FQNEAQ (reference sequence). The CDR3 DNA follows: TGTGCCAGCAGCTTAGTGTCACTTAACTATGGCTACACCTTC. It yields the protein CASSLVSLNYGYTF.

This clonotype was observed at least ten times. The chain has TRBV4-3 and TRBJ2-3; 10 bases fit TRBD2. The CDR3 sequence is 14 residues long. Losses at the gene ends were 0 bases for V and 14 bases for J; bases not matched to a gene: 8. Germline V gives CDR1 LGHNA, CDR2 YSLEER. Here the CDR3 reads CASSQDTSGGAPYF. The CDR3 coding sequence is TGCGCCAGCAGCCAAGATACAAGCGGGGGGGCTCCGTATTTT.

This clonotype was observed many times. The CDR3 reads CASSTGQGAGDTQYF. DNA for the CDR3: TGTGCCAGCAGCACGGGACAGGGGGCTGGAGATACGCAGTATTTT. This sequence joins TRBV5-6 and TRBJ2-3; 12 bases fit TRBD1. J lost 5 bases, V lost 4 bases, and 5 bases had no gene match. The CDR3 consists of 15 residues. Germline CDR1 and CDR2: SGHDT and YYEEEE.

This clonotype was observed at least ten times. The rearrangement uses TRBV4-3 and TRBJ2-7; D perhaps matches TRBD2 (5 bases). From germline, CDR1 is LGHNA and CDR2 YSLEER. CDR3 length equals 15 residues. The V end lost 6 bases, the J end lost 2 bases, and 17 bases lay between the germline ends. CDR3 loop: CASSHQWTEAYEQYF. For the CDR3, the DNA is TGCGCCAGCAGTCATCAATGGACTGAGGCCTACGAGCAGTACTTC.

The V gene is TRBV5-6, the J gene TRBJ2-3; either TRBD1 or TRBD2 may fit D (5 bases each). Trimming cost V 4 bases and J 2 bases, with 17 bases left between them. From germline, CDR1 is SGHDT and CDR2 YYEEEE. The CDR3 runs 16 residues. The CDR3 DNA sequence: TGTGCCAGCAGCCTGAGGTCCGGGACGATCACAGATACGCAGTATTTT. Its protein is CASSLRSGTITDTQYF.

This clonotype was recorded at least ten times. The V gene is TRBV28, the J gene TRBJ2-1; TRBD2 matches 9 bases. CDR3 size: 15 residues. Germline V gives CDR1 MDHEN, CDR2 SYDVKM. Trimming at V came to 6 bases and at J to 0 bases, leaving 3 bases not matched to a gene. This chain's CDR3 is CASSHSGSSYNEQFF. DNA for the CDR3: TGTGCCAGCAGCCATAGCGGGAGCTCCTACAATGAGCAGTTCTTC.

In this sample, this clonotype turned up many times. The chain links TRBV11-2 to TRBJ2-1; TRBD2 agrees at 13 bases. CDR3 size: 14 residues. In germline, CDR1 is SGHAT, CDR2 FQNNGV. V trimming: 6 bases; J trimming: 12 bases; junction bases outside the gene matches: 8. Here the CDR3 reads CASRLAGGPYSQFF. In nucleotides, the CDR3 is TGTGCCAGCAGACTAGCGGGGGGGCCCTACTCGCAGTTCTTC.

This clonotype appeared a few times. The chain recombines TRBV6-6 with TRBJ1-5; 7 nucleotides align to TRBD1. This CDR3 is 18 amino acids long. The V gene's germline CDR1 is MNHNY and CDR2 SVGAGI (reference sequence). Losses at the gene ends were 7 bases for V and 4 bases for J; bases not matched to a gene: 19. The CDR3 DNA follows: TGTGCCAGCACCCTACCCGGCCTGGGACAGCGGACAAATCAGCCCCAGCATTTT. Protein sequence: CASTLPGLGQRTNQPQHF.

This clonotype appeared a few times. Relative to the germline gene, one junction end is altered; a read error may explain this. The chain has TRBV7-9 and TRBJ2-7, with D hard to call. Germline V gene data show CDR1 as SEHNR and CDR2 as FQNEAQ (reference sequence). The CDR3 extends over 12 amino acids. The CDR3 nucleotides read TGTGCCAGCAGCTCCATCAGCTACGTGCAGTACTTC. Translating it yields CASSSISYVQYF.

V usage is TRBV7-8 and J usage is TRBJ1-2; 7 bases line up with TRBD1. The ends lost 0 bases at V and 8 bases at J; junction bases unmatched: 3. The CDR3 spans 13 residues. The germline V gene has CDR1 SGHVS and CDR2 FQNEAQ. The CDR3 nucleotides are TGTGCCAGCAGCTTAGCCCCGACAGGGGGCTACACCTTC. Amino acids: CASSLAPTGGYTF.

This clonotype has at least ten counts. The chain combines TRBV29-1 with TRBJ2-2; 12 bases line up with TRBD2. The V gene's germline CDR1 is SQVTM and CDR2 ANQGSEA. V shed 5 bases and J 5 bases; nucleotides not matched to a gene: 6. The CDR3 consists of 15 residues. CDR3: CSVRLAGDETGELFF. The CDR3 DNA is TGCAGCGTTAGACTAGCGGGGGATGAGACCGGGGAGCTGTTTTTT.

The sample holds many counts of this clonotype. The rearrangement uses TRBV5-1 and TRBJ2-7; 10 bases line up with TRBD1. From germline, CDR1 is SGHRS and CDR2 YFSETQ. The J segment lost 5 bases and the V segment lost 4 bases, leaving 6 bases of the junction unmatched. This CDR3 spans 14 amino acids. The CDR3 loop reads CASSLRQGANEQYF. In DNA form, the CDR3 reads TGCGCCAGCAGCCTGAGACAGGGGGCCAACGAGCAGTACTTC.

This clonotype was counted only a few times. The CDR3 spells CASSLEVRVAGGPTDTQYF. CDR3 nucleotides: TGTGCCAGCAGCCTGGAGGTCCGGGTTGCGGGGGGGCCCACAGATACGCAGTATTTT. J is TRBJ2-3 and V is TRBV5-4, with 9 positions matching TRBD2. Trimming took 4 bases from V and 2 from J; bases not matched to a gene: 17. The CDR3 contains 19 residues. Germline V gives CDR1 SGHNT, CDR2 YYREEE (reference sequence).

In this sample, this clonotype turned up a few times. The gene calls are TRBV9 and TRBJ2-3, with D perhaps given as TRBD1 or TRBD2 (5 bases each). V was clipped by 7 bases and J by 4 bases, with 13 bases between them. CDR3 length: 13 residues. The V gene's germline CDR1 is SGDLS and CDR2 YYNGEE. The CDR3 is CASGKRGADTQYF. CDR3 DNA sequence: TGTGCCAGCGGAAAACGGGGCGCAGATACGCAGTATTTT.

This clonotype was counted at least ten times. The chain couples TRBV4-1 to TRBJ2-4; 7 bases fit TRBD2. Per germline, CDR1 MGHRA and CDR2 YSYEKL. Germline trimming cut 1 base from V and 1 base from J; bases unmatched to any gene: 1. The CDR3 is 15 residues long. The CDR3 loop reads CASSQVGGAKNIQYF. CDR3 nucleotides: TGCGCCAGCAGCCAAGTGGGGGGGGCCAAAAACATTCAGTACTTC.

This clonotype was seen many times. The CDR3 sequence is CASREWGGTSAFSTDTQYF. The CDR3 nucleotides read TGTGCCAGCAGGGAGTGGGGTGGAACTAGCGCATTCAGCACAGATACGCAGTATTTT. The chain is built from TRBV27 and TRBJ2-3, with 7 bases aligning to TRBD2. This CDR3 has 19 residues. CDR1 is MNHEY, CDR2 SMNVEV, per germline (reference sequence). V lost 6 bases and J lost 0; bases outside the gene matches: 18.

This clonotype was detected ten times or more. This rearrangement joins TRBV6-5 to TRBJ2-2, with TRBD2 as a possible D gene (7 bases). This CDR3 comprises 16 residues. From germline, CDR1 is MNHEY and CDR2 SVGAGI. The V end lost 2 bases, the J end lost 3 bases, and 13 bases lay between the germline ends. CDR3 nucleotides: TGTGCCAGCAGTTACGAGGGGGGGGCCGACACCGGGGAGCTGTTTTTT. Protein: CASSYEGGADTGELFF.

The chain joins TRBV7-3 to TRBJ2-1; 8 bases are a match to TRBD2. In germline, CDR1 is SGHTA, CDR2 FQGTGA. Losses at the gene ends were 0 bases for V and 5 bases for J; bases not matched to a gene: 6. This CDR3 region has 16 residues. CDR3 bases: TGTGCCAGCAGCTTAACAACGGGACTAGTCCACAATGAGCAGTTCTTC. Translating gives CASSLTTGLVHNEQFF. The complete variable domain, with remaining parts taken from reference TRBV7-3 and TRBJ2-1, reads GAGVSQTPSNKVTEKGKYVELRCDPISGHTALYWYRQSLGQGPEFLIYFQGTGAADDSGLPNDRFFAVRPEGSVSTLKIQRTERGDSAVYLCASSLTTGLVHNEQFFGPGTRLTVL.

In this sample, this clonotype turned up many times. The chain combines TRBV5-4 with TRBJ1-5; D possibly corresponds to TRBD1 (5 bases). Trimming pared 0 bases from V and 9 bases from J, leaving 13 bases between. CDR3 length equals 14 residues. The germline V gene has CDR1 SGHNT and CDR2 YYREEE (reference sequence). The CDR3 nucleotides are TGTGCCAGCAGCTTGGGGGACGGCGGAGGGCCCCAGCATTTT. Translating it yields CASSLGDGGGPQHF.

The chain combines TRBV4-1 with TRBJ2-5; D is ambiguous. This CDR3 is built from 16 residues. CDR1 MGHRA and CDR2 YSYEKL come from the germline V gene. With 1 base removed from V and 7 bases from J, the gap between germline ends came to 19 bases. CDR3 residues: CASSQASIGIEGTQYF. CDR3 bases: TGCGCCAGCAGCCAAGCTTCAATAGGGATCGAAGGGACCCAGTACTTC.

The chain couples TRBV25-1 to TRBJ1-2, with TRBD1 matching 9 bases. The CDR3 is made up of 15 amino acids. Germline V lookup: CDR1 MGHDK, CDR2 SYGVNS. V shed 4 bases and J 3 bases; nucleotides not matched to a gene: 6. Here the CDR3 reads CASSGTGAGDYGYTF. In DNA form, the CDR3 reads TGTGCCAGCAGTGGGACAGGGGCAGGGGACTATGGCTACACCTTC.

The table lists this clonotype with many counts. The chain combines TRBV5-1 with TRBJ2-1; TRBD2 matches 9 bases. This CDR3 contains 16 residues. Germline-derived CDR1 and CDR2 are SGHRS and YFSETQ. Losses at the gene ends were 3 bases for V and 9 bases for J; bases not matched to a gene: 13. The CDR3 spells CASSSGAGGRSSEQFF. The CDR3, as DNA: TGCGCCAGCAGCTCAGGCGCGGGGGGGCGATCGAGTGAGCAGTTCTTC.

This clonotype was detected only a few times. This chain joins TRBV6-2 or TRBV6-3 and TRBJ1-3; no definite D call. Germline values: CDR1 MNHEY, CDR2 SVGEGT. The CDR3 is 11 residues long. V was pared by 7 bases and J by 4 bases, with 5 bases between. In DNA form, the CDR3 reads TGTGCCAGCACCTTCGGAAACACCATATATTTT. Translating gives CASTFGNTIYF.

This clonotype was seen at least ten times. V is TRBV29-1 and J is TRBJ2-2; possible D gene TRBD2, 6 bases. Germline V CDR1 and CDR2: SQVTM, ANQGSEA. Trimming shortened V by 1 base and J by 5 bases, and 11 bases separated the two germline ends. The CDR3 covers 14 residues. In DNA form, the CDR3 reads TGCAGCGTTGAAGGGAGGGCGGAGACCGGGGAGCTGTTTTTT. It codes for CSVEGRAETGELFF.

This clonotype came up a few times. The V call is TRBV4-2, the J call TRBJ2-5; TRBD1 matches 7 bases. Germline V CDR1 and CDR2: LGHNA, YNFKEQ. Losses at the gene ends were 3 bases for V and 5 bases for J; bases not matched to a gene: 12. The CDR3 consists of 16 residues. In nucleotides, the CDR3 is TGTGCCAGCAGCCAGGATAGGGGTCAGGGGGTGGAGACCCAGTACTTC. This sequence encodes CASSQDRGQGVETQYF.

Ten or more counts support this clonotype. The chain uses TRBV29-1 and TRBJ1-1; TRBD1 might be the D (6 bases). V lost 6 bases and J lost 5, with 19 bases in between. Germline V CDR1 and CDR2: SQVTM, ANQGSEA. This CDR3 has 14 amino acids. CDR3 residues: CSVDRTYPGTEAFF. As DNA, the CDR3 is TGCAGCGTCGACAGGACATACCCGGGAACTGAAGCTTTCTTT.

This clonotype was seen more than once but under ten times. CDR3 DNA sequence: TGTGCCAGCAGCGCGCCCGCAGGGGAAGGGGCCCAGTACTTC. It is translated as CASSAPAGEGAQYF. The chain joins TRBV9 to TRBJ2-5, with a tentative D call TRBD1 (6 bases). The CDR3 runs to 14 residues. Trimming removed 3 bases from V and 9 bases from J, with 18 bases in between. Germline CDR1 reads SGDLS; CDR2 reads YYNGEE.

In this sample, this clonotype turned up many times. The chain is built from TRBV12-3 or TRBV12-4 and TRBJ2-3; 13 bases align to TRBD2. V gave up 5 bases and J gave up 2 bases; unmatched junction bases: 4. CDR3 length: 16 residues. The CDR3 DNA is TGTGCCAGCAGTAGACTAGCGGGGGGCCACACAGATACGCAGTATTTT. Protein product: CASSRLAGGHTDTQYF.

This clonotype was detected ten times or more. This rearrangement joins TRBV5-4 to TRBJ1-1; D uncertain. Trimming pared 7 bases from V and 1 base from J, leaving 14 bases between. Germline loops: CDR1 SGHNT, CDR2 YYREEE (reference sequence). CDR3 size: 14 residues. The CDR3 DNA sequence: TGTGCCAGCGGGGTTACTGGAGCGAACACTGAAGCTTTCTTT. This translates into CASGVTGANTEAFF.

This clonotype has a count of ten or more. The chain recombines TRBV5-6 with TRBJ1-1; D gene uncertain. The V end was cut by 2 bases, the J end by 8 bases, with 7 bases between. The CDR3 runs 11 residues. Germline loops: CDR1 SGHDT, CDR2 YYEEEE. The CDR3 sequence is CASSLWKEAFF. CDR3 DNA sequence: TGTGCCAGCAGCTTATGGAAAGAAGCTTTCTTT.